The TCR beta chain described here comes from a study of vaccination effects on CD4 cells after COVID-19. Sequenced by immunoSEQ multiplex PCR; TCRdb stores in-frame clones only, minus some. This table has 55,000 to 70,000 clones, roughly 76% appearing once. CD4+ T cells specific for antigen were expanded with viral peptide pools by the ViraFEST assay before sequencing. Around day 10 of culture, CD4+ T cells were separated out. Either the BNT162b2 or mRNA-1273 vaccine was given to participants in two doses. This clone was counted only a few times. What it binds is not known. V was cut by 3 bases and J by 8 bases, with 10 bases left in between. This CDR3 spans 12 amino acids. From germline, CDR1 is MGHRA and CDR2 YSYEKL.

The sample consisted of CD4+ T cells from PBMCs cultured with HCoV-OC43 spike peptides, taken after COVID-19 vaccination. Subset defined: HCoV-OC43 spike overlapping peptide pool stimulation. This clonotype originated in a human donor who received a COVID-19 vaccine. The V gene is TRBV4-1, the J gene TRBJ1-2; D is possibly TRBD1 (5 bases). CDR3 nucleotide sequence: TGCGCCAGCAGCCAGGGGGTCAGGGGCTACACCTTC. Residues: CASSQGVRGYTF.